The TCR beta chain described here comes from a study of memory CD4+ T cells and cytomegalovirus serostatus. General observations from the study: The CMV-associated TCR signature appears largely within the CD4+ memory repertoire. Of about 150 reported CMV TCRbeta sequences, under 70 were found in memory CD4+ repertoires.

A remark on this clone: As yet, its antigen is unknown.

Produced via immunoSEQ multiplex PCR; TCRdb's table is partial and in-frame only. The sample has some 95,000 clones; over 70% are singletons. The J segment lost 1 base and the V segment lost 5 bases, leaving 16 bases of the junction unmatched. There are 20 residues in the CDR3. Germline CDR1 reads SGHVS; CDR2 reads FQNEAQ. The sort gate was single viable CD3+CD4+CD8-CD45RO+ cells for memory CD4+ T cells. The TCR originated in an adult in good health and CMV-seropositive. The chain is built from TRBV7-8 and TRBJ2-6; 8 positions match TRBD2. Sequenced sample: memory CD4+ T cells from blood. The CDR3 loop reads CASSPYRVLAAVSGANVLTF. The CDR3 region has the DNA TGTGCCAGCAGCCCCTACAGGGTACTAGCGGCTGTATCTGGGGCCAACGTCCTGACTTTC.